The next 27 T cell receptor beta chains were all read from a single sample in a study of blood T cell repertoires in COVID-19. Clones were read by immunoSEQ multiplex PCR, and TCRdb kept only the in-frame ones, dropping some. The repertoire consists of approximately 150,000 clones, with around 90% occurring once and the leading ten covering approximately 0.95%. The sample taken for sequencing was peripheral blood. These receptors were obtained from a woman between 50 and 59 years old with acute or convalescent COVID-19.

The J gene is TRBJ1-1, the V gene TRBV19; D unclear. This CDR3 has 15 amino acids. The ends were cut back, 1 base at V and 1 base at J, with 10 bases in the middle. The V gene's germline CDR1 is LNHDA and CDR2 SQIVND (reference sequence). The CDR3 loop is CASSIVADGNTEAFF. The CDR3 DNA sequence: TGTGCCAGTAGTATAGTAGCCGACGGGAACACTGAAGCTTTCTTT.

This clone was seen a few times. CDR3 in DNA: TGTGCCAGTAGTATAGAGGGGGGGCTTAATGCTGGGGCCAACGTCCTGACTTTC. It specifies CASSIEGGLNAGANVLTF. The chain couples TRBV19 to TRBJ2-6; perhaps TRBD2 as D (7 bases). CDR1 LNHDA and CDR2 SQIVND come from the germline V gene (reference sequence). The length of the CDR3 is 18 residues. V was cut by 0 bases and J by 2 bases, with 14 bases left in between. Supplemented by reference TRBV19 and TRBJ2-6, the full variable domain reads DGGITQSPKYLFRKEGQNVTLSCEQNLNHDAMYWYRQDPGQGLRLIYYSQIVNDFQKGDIAEGYSVSREKKESFPLTVTSAQKNPTAFYLCASSIEGGLNAGANVLTFGAGSRLTVL.

This chain connects TRBV7-8 to TRBJ2-1; the D gene is possibly TRBD2 (6 bases). The CDR3 length is 16 residues. Germline lookup yields CDR1 SGHVS and CDR2 FQNEAQ. Trimming cost V 2 bases and J 0 bases, with 11 bases left between them. CDR3 nucleotides: TGTGCCAGCAGCTTACTAGCGCCGAGCTCCTACAATGAGCAGTTCTTC. Translating it yields CASSLLAPSSYNEQFF.

The chain joins TRBV5-4 to TRBJ2-2, with D possibly matching TRBD1 (5 bases). V lost 0 bases and J 14 bases, leaving 11 bases between the germline ends. Germline V gene lookup returns CDR1 SGHNT and CDR2 YYREEE (reference sequence). This CDR3 is built from 12 residues. This chain's CDR3 is CASSLGQTELFF. The CDR3 nucleotides read TGTGCCAGCAGCTTGGGACAGACAGAACTGTTTTTT.

The chain couples TRBV11-2 to TRBJ2-7, with 9 bases aligning to TRBD1. Germline V gene sequence: CDR1 SGHAT, CDR2 FQNNGV. This CDR3 has 16 residues. V was clipped by 3 bases and J by 3 bases; unmatched bases: 9. DNA for the CDR3: TGTGCCAGCAGCTTCACCCCGACAGGGGGTTTCTACGAGCAGTACTTC. It is translated as CASSFTPTGGFYEQYF. The entire variable domain, with the rest obtained from reference TRBV11-2 and TRBJ2-7, is as follows: EAGVAQSPRYKIIEKRQSVAFWCNPISGHATLYWYQQILGQGPKLLIQFQNNGVVDDSQLPKDRFSAERLKGVDSTLKIQPAKLEDSAVYLCASSFTPTGGFYEQYFGPGTRLTVT.

The chain is built from TRBV11-2 and TRBJ2-7; 7 nucleotides agree with TRBD1. V shed 3 bases, J shed 5 bases, and the junction held 4 bases outside the gene matches. The CDR3 runs to 13 residues. The germline gives CDR1 SGHAT, CDR2 FQNNGV. The CDR3 loop is CASSLSRGNEQYF. The CDR3 DNA sequence: TGTGCCAGCAGCTTGAGCAGGGGGAACGAGCAGTACTTC.

This sequence joins TRBV15 and TRBJ1-2; 7 positions agree with TRBD1. CDR3 length equals 14 residues. V gave up 0 bases and J gave up 8 bases; unmatched junction bases: 6. Germline V gene sequence: CDR1 LNHNV, CDR2 YYDKDF (reference sequence). The CDR3 region has the DNA TGTGCCACCAGCAGAGATCTAACAGGGGACGGCTACACCTTC. This sequence encodes CATSRDLTGDGYTF.

The CDR3, as DNA: TGCGCCAGCAGTGAAGGTACTAGCGGGGGACGGTCCTACGAGCAGTACTTC. As protein: CASSEGTSGGRSYEQYF. The rearrangement links TRBV10-1 to TRBJ2-7; 11 nucleotides agree with TRBD2. The trim removed 3 bases at V and 1 base at J, leaving 8 bases unmatched. From germline, CDR1 is WNHNN and CDR2 SYGVQD (reference sequence). This CDR3 comprises 17 residues.

V gene TRBV7-3 combines with J gene TRBJ1-2; TRBD1 matches 7 bases. Germline CDR1 SGHTA, CDR2 FQGTGA. V lost 4 bases, J lost 6 bases, and 8 bases stayed unmatched. This CDR3 region has 14 residues. CDR3 sequence: CASSSNRGSNGYTF. In DNA, the CDR3 is TGTGCCAGCAGCTCGAACAGGGGTTCGAATGGCTACACCTTC.

The J gene is TRBJ2-7, the V gene TRBV4-1; no definite D call. Germline CDR1 is MGHRA and CDR2 is YSYEKL. The CDR3 sequence is 15 residues long. Between the trimmed V and J ends, which lost 1 base and 3 bases, there was a span of 13 bases. CDR3 protein: CASSQAQAGIYEQYF. The CDR3 region has the DNA TGCGCCAGCAGCCAAGCGCAGGCAGGAATCTACGAGCAGTACTTC.

The gene calls are TRBV7-6 and TRBJ1-3; D gene uncertain. Trimming stripped 2 bases from V and 0 bases from J, with 14 bases between. CDR3 length: 17 residues. Per germline, CDR1 SGHVS and CDR2 FNYEAQ. This chain's CDR3 is CASSLISGRPSGNTIYF. CDR3 coding DNA: TGTGCCAGCAGCTTAATTTCCGGCAGGCCCTCTGGAAACACCATATATTTT.

The chain recombines TRBV5-6 with TRBJ2-3, with 8 bases matching TRBD1. The V gene end was trimmed by 4 bases and the J gene end by 5 bases; junction bases not matched to a gene: 6. There are 14 residues in the CDR3. Germline V gene sequence: CDR1 SGHDT, CDR2 YYEEEE. The CDR3 region is CASSTRGRIDTQYF. Written as DNA, the CDR3 is TGTGCCAGCAGCACCAGGGGGCGCATAGATACGCAGTATTTT.

The chain couples TRBV10-3 to TRBJ2-7; D is possibly TRBD1 (5 bases). Between the trimmed V and J ends, which lost 11 bases and 3 bases, there was a span of 23 bases. The CDR3 is 15 amino acids. In germline, CDR1 is ENHRY, CDR2 SYGVKD. The chain's CDR3 is CASSLGLEGDYEQYF. The DNA for the CDR3 is TGTGCCTCGAGCCTGGGGCTAGAAGGAGACTACGAGCAGTACTTC.

The chain employs TRBV4-1 and TRBJ2-1, with D hard to call. Germline-derived CDR1 and CDR2 are MGHRA and YSYEKL. This CDR3 region has 13 residues. With 0 bases removed from V and 9 bases from J, the gap between germline ends came to 9 bases. The CDR3 DNA follows: TGCGCCAGCAGCCAAGACTCCGTCGGTGAGCAGTTCTTC. Amino acids: CASSQDSVGEQFF.

CDR3 loop: CAISEAGQGVYQPQHF. For the CDR3, the DNA is TGTGCCATCAGTGAGGCGGGACAGGGGGTTTATCAGCCCCAGCATTTT. The chain is built from TRBV10-3 and TRBJ1-5, with 11 bases lining up with TRBD1. The ends lost 2 bases at V and 5 bases at J; junction bases unmatched: 5. The germline V gene has CDR1 ENHRY and CDR2 SYGVKD. This CDR3 is 16 amino acids long.

This sequence joins TRBV30 and TRBJ2-7, with D uncertain. The CDR3 totals 12 residues. Per germline, CDR1 GTSNPN and CDR2 SVGIG (reference sequence). The V end was cut by 5 bases, the J end by 1 base, with 9 bases between. The CDR3 loop is CAWSDTSYEQYF. The DNA for the CDR3 is TGTGCCTGGTCAGACACTTCCTACGAGCAGTACTTC.

The rearrangement joins TRBV19 to TRBJ2-7; 8 bases line up with TRBD2. The ends lost 5 bases at V and 6 bases at J; junction bases unmatched: 6. Germline CDR1 reads LNHDA; CDR2 reads SQIVND (reference sequence). The CDR3 has 13 residues. CDR3 residues: CASSQAGGSEQYF. The CDR3 region has the DNA TGTGCCAGTAGTCAGGCGGGAGGCTCCGAGCAGTACTTC.

The chain links TRBV27 to TRBJ1-2; no clear D. The V end was cut by 1 base, the J end by 4 bases, with 10 bases between. Germline loops: CDR1 MNHEY, CDR2 SMNVEV (reference sequence). CDR3 length equals 14 residues. The CDR3 nucleotides are TGTGCCAGCAGTTTATTGCGGGAGGGCTATGGCTACACCTTC. This sequence encodes CASSLLREGYGYTF.

The chain is built from TRBV27 and TRBJ2-1; possible D gene TRBD2, 5 bases. V was shortened by 5 bases and J by 7 bases, with 18 bases between the two germline ends. Germline CDR1 reads MNHEY; CDR2 reads SMNVEV (reference sequence). CDR3 size: 15 residues. CDR3 protein: CASSTNPQRRNEQFF. CDR3 nucleotides: TGTGCCAGCAGTACTAATCCTCAGAGGAGGAATGAGCAGTTCTTC.

The CDR3 DNA reads as TGCGCCAGCAGCTCCTTTGCGGGGGAAGCTTTCTTT. Translating gives CASSSFAGEAFF. V is TRBV5-1 and J is TRBJ1-1; no clear D. V dropped 3 bases and J dropped 8 bases, with 11 bases sitting between them. The germline V gene encodes CDR1 SGHRS and CDR2 YFSETQ. This CDR3 spans 12 amino acids. The variable domain in full, with the rest retrieved from reference TRBV5-1 and TRBJ1-1, is KAGVTQTPRYLIKTRGQQVTLSCSPISGHRSVSWYQQTPGQGLQFLFEYFSETQRNKGNFPGRFSGRQFSNSRSEMNVSTLELGDSALYLCASSSFAGEAFFGQGTRLTVV.

The chain links TRBV7-3 to TRBJ2-1, with TRBD1 matching over 8 bases. The germline V gene has CDR1 SGHTA and CDR2 FQGTGA. Trimming removed 1 base from V and 4 bases from J; junction bases left unmatched: 3. The CDR3 loop spans 15 amino acids. CDR3 in amino acids: CASSLIQGGYNEQFF. The CDR3, as DNA: TGTGCCAGCAGCTTAATACAGGGGGGTTACAATGAGCAGTTCTTC.

This clone has only one observation. V and J are TRBV27 and TRBJ1-2; D call uncertain. The CDR3 sequence is 15 residues long. Germline V gene sequence: CDR1 MNHEY, CDR2 SMNVEV (reference sequence). The V end lost 5 bases, the J end lost 3 bases, and 16 bases lay between the germline ends. CDR3 amino acids: CASSRQLDRDYGYTF. In DNA form, the CDR3 reads TGTGCCAGCAGTAGACAACTTGATAGAGACTATGGCTACACCTTC.

The chain employs TRBV5-1 and TRBJ1-1; TRBD1 might be the D (5 bases). The CDR3 length is 16 residues. Trimming left V 2 bases short and J 0 bases short, with 14 bases between. From germline, CDR1 is SGHRS and CDR2 YFSETQ. As DNA, the CDR3 is TGCGCCAGCAGCTTTCTCGGGGGTAGGTTGAACACTGAAGCTTTCTTT. Protein product: CASSFLGGRLNTEAFF.

The J gene is TRBJ1-2, the V gene TRBV29-1; 7 nucleotides agree with TRBD1. Germline CDR1 and CDR2: SQVTM and ANQGSEA. Trimming removed 5 bases from V and 1 base from J; junction bases left unmatched: 7. The CDR3 runs 14 residues. This CDR3 is CSVFSGTDNYGYTF. DNA for the CDR3: TGCAGCGTTTTCAGTGGGACAGATAACTATGGCTACACCTTC.

This clone showed up just once. The V call is TRBV24-1, the J call TRBJ1-2, with 7 bases fitting TRBD1. The CDR3 is 14 amino acids. Germline V gene lookup returns CDR1 KGHDR and CDR2 SFDVKD. Trimming at V came to 4 bases and at J to 11 bases, leaving 12 bases not matched to a gene. In DNA form, the CDR3 reads TGTGCCACCAGTGACCACGGACAGGCCGAGGAATACACCTTC. Protein product: CATSDHGQAEEYTF.

This rearrangement joins TRBV5-1 to TRBJ2-7; TRBD2 aligns across 9 bases. Germline V gene lookup returns CDR1 SGHRS and CDR2 YFSETQ. The CDR3 runs to 18 residues. The V gene end was trimmed by 4 bases and the J gene end by 3 bases; junction bases not matched to a gene: 17. The CDR3 reads CASSPLGSAGGLDYEQYF. CDR3 nucleotides: TGCGCCAGCAGCCCCCTGGGGTCGGCGGGAGGGCTTGACTACGAGCAGTACTTC.

The chain joins TRBV29-1 to TRBJ1-2; 9 bases agree with TRBD1. Germline V gene sequence: CDR1 SQVTM, CDR2 ANQGSEA. This CDR3 has 13 amino acids. V was pared by 8 bases and J by 6 bases, with 10 bases of the junction left unmatched. The CDR3 DNA follows: TGCAGCATTTTCACAGGGGGCGCGGATGGCTACACCTTC. Its protein product is CSIFTGGADGYTF.